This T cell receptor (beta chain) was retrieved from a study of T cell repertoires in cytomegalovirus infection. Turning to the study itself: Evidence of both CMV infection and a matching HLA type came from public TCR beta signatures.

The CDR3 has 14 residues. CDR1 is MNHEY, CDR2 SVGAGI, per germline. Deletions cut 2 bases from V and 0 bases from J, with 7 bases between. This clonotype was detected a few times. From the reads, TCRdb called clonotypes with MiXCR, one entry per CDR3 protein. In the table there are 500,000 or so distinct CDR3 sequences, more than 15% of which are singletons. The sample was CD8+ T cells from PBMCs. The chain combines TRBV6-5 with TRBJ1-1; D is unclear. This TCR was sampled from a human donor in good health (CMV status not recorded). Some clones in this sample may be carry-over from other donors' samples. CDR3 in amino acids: CASSYGQVNTEAFF. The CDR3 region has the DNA TGTGCCAGCAGTTACGGGCAGGTGAACACTGAAGCTTTCTTT.